The subject of this entry is one T cell receptor (beta chain). Its cognate antigen is unknown. Sequencing was performed with immunoSEQ multiplex PCR; in TCRdb, only in-frame clones are kept and a portion is missing. The sample holds under 70,000 clones; 75% to 90% are singletons and the top ten take about 15%. The data stem from a study of T cell responses to AZD1222 COVID-19 vaccine. Study-level results: As reported, nearly half of all spike-specific TCRs target variant regions that are unmutated. Spike regions recognized by vaccine-associated CD4 TCRs spanned the protein, led by 160-218 and 743-854. Females outnumbered males among donors, who were mostly white British; clonal diversity was possibly underestimated. Spike-specific TCR breadth and depth grew following two AZD1222 doses.

The origin of this receptor is an adult in good health. Specimen: peripheral blood, collected on day 0 of AZD1222 vaccination.

CDR3 nucleotide sequence: TGTGCCAGCAGCTCTGGACAGGGGAACACTGAAGCTTTCTTT. It translates to CASSSGQGNTEAFF. The chain has TRBV7-2 and TRBJ1-1; 8 positions agree with TRBD1. With 4 bases clipped from V and 1 base from J, the junction kept 2 bases outside the gene matches. The CDR3 totals 14 residues. Germline-derived CDR1 and CDR2 are SGHTA and FQGNSA.